These 25 T cell receptor beta chains share one sample of origin, sequenced in a study of blood T cell repertoires in COVID-19. Only in-frame clones appear in the TCRdb table, and some are missing; sequencing was by immunoSEQ multiplex PCR. The sample comprises 200,000 to 250,000 clones, roughly 90% of which are singletons, and around 4.8% rests with the top ten. Specimen: peripheral blood. All receptors come from a woman aged 40-49 years with acute or convalescent COVID-19.

V gene TRBV14 combines with J gene TRBJ2-5; no reliable D call. Germline CDR1 SGHDN, CDR2 FVKESK. V lost 4 bases and J lost 5, with 17 bases in between. This CDR3 comprises 15 residues. As DNA, the CDR3 is TGTGCCAGCAGCCGTTACTCAGGCTTAAGCGAGACCCAGTACTTC. Protein product: CASSRYSGLSETQYF.

CDR3 sequence (DNA): TGCGCCAGCAGCCGGAGTTCTTATGAAAAACTGTTTTTT. It specifies CASSRSSYEKLFF. The chain has TRBV10-1 and TRBJ1-4; D gene ambiguous. Germline V gene sequence: CDR1 WNHNN, CDR2 SYGVQD (reference sequence). Trimming shortened V by 6 bases and J by 6 bases, and 11 bases separated the two germline ends. The CDR3 is made up of 13 amino acids.

The chain uses TRBV12-2 and TRBJ2-4; TRBD1, the table's D call, was not compared with the DNA. TRBV12-2 is described as a pseudogene. This CDR3 region has 17 residues. The CDR3: CASRLSRGRKTTDIQYF. CDR3 DNA: TGTGCAAGTCGCTTAAGTAGGGGGAGAAAAACAACGGACATTCAGTACTTC.

V gene TRBV3-1 (or the pseudogene TRBV3-2) combines with J gene TRBJ2-1; possible D gene TRBD1, 5 bases. The ends were cut back, 2 bases at V and 7 bases at J, with 27 bases in the middle. The CDR3 spans 19 residues. From germline, CDR1 is LGHDT and CDR2 YNNKEL (reference sequence). CDR3 region: CASSQPTGFRQGRKNEQFF. The CDR3 DNA reads as TGTGCCAGCAGCCAACCCACCGGTTTCCGGCAGGGAAGGAAAAATGAGCAGTTCTTC.

J is TRBJ1-1 and V is TRBV4-1; 7 nucleotides line up with TRBD1. With V trimmed by 9 bases and J by 0 bases, 4 bases remained unmatched. The germline CDR1 and CDR2 sequences are MGHRA and YSYEKL. CDR3 length: 13 residues. For the CDR3, the DNA is TGCGCCAGTGGACAGGCGATGAACACTGAAGCTTTCTTT. This sequence encodes CASGQAMNTEAFF.

The gene calls are TRBV10-2 and TRBJ2-5, with 9 bases aligning to TRBD2. The CDR3 is made up of 17 amino acids. From germline, CDR1 is WSHSY and CDR2 SAAADI. J lost 2 bases, V lost 1 base, and 8 bases had no gene match. CDR3: CASSEFPASGAQETQYF. The CDR3 coding sequence is TGCGCCAGCAGTGAGTTCCCCGCTAGCGGGGCACAAGAGACCCAGTACTTC.

Only a few counts were recorded for this clone. J is TRBJ2-3 and V is TRBV18, with 9 bases fitting TRBD1. Per germline, CDR1 KGHSH and CDR2 LQKENI. There are 15 residues in the CDR3. V shed 4 bases and J 1 base; nucleotides not matched to a gene: 3. The CDR3 bases are TGTGCCAGCTCACTTCGACAGGGGGGCACAGATACGCAGTATTTT. Its protein product is CASSLRQGGTDTQYF.

V and J are TRBV27 and TRBJ1-5; TRBD1 might be the D (5 bases). This CDR3 comprises 15 residues. V was shortened by 2 bases and J by 2 bases, with 10 bases between the two germline ends. Germline assignment: CDR1 MNHEY and CDR2 SMNVEV (reference sequence). The CDR3 here is CASSLRGFGNQPQHF. The CDR3 nucleotides read TGTGCCAGCAGTTTACGGGGGTTTGGCAATCAGCCCCAGCATTTT.

V usage is TRBV10-3 and J usage is TRBJ1-1, with D perhaps TRBD1 (6 bases). Germline CDR1 and CDR2: ENHRY and SYGVKD. V dropped 6 bases and J dropped 1 base, with 9 bases sitting between them. The CDR3 is made up of 13 amino acids. The CDR3 DNA reads as TGTGCCATCAGGCTAGGGGGGAACACTGAAGCTTTCTTT. The encoded protein is CAIRLGGNTEAFF.

This chain links TRBV6-1 with TRBJ1-3, with 7 positions matching TRBD1. V dropped 2 bases and J dropped 8; count of bases not matched to a gene: 15. Germline V gene lookup returns CDR1 MNHNS and CDR2 SASEGT. This CDR3 is 17 amino acids long. CDR3 sequence reads: CASSEQTGVHVADTIYF. The CDR3 DNA is TGTGCCAGCAGTGAACAAACAGGGGTCCACGTGGCGGACACCATATATTTT.

This clone turned up a few times. The genes are TRBV19 and TRBJ1-1, with no clear D. CDR1 is LNHDA and CDR2 is SQIVND in the germline V gene (reference sequence). This CDR3 has 16 residues. Trimming took off 5 bases at V and 1 base at J, with 17 bases between the two ends. The CDR3 sequence: CASSEPEGRGNTEAFF. CDR3 DNA: TGTGCCAGTAGTGAGCCCGAGGGCCGAGGGAACACTGAAGCTTTCTTT.

The genes are TRBV19 and TRBJ1-1, with 8 bases fitting TRBD1. The CDR3 sequence is 19 residues long. Losses at the gene ends were 2 bases for V and 5 bases for J; bases not matched to a gene: 19. Per germline, CDR1 LNHDA and CDR2 SQIVND (reference sequence). CDR3 nucleotide sequence: TGTGCCAGTAGTATACCACTCCCCCTTGGACAGGGAAAGCTAACTGAAGCTTTCTTT. Translated, it gives CASSIPLPLGQGKLTEAFF.

V and J are TRBV5-5 and TRBJ1-4, with 12 nucleotides matching TRBD1. The V segment lost 4 bases and the J segment 8 bases; nucleotides outside the gene matches: 3. The CDR3 length is 14 residues. Per the germline V gene, CDR1 is SGHKS and CDR2 is YYEKEE (reference sequence). CDR3 in amino acids: CASSRDRGREKLFF. In DNA, the CDR3 is TGTGCCAGCAGCCGGGACAGGGGGCGGGAAAAACTGTTTTTT.

This clone is a singleton in its sample. V usage is TRBV5-1 and J usage is TRBJ1-2; weak D call: TRBD1 (5 bases). There are 13 residues in the CDR3. Germline V CDR1 and CDR2: SGHRS, YFSETQ. Trimming took 4 bases from V and 8 from J, leaving 15 bases between them. The CDR3 loop is CASSPVGTQGYTF. In DNA, the CDR3 is TGCGCCAGCAGCCCAGTGGGGACTCAGGGCTACACCTTC.

The rearrangement joins TRBV7-3 to TRBJ2-3; 7 nucleotides line up with TRBD1. The CDR3 covers 15 residues. J was trimmed by 1 base and V by 3 bases; bases with no gene match: 4. Germline V gene lookup returns CDR1 SGHTA and CDR2 FQGTGA. The CDR3 bases are TGTGCCAGCAGCTTTTCGGGACAGCGCACAGATACGCAGTATTTT. Its translation is CASSFSGQRTDTQYF.

This chain links TRBV19 with TRBJ1-5; D gene ambiguous. Trimming left V 1 base short and J 7 bases short, with 14 bases between. Looked up from germline, CDR1 is LNHDA and CDR2 is SQIVND (reference sequence). The CDR3 consists of 15 residues. Here the CDR3 reads CASSIGGARGQPQHF. As DNA, the CDR3 is TGTGCCAGTAGTATAGGGGGAGCCCGCGGACAGCCCCAGCATTTT.

The chain is built from TRBV7-2 and TRBJ2-6, with D maybe TRBD2 (5 bases). This CDR3 spans 16 amino acids. V lost 3 bases, J lost 1 base, and 10 bases lay in between. Germline V gene data show CDR1 as SGHTA and CDR2 as FQGNSA. The CDR3 DNA sequence: TGTGCCAGCAGCTTCGGACTGTTATCTGGGGCCAACGTCCTGACTTTC. It yields the protein CASSFGLLSGANVLTF.

This clone was seen once. This chain's CDR3 is CASSELAGTDTQYF. CDR3 coding DNA: TGTGCCAGCAGTGAACTAGCGGGCACAGATACGCAGTATTTT. V gene TRBV6-1 combines with J gene TRBJ2-3; TRBD2 matches 7 bases. Losses at the gene ends were 2 bases for V and 1 base for J; bases not matched to a gene: 0. This CDR3 contains 14 residues. Germline V gene data show CDR1 as MNHNS and CDR2 as SASEGT.

The rearrangement links TRBV10-3 to TRBJ1-5; no clear D. V dropped 10 bases and J dropped 6 bases, with 7 bases sitting between them. The CDR3 consists of 10 residues. Looked up from germline, CDR1 is ENHRY and CDR2 is SYGVKD. The CDR3 DNA is TGTGCCACCCTGAGTCAGCCCCAGCATTTT. Translation gives CATLSQPQHF.

The rearrangement uses TRBV20-1 and TRBJ1-1; D might be TRBD1 (6 bases). The CDR3 spans 11 residues. The V gene's germline CDR1 is DFQATT and CDR2 SNEGSKA (reference sequence). The germline V and J ends were trimmed by 6 bases and 5 bases, with 10 bases remaining between them. This chain's CDR3 is CSAPTGTEAFF. CDR3 DNA sequence: TGCAGTGCCCCAACAGGGACTGAAGCTTTCTTT.

The genes are TRBV6-5 and TRBJ2-1, with D tentatively TRBD1 (7 bases). Germline assignment: CDR1 MNHEY and CDR2 SVGAGI. The CDR3 runs 14 residues. V was cut by 0 bases and J by 9 bases, with 12 bases left in between. CDR3 nucleotide sequence: TGTGCCAGCAGTTACTCCTCAGGGGGGAGTGAGCAGTTCTTC. Translated, it gives CASSYSSGGSEQFF.

The V gene is TRBV24-1, the J gene TRBJ1-5; D ambiguous. The CDR3 covers 14 residues. The germline gives CDR1 KGHDR, CDR2 SFDVKD. V was trimmed by 4 bases and J by 4 bases, leaving 10 bases between them. The DNA for the CDR3 is TGTGCCACCAGTGACGGGTATTGGAATCAGCCCCAGCATTTT. It translates to CATSDGYWNQPQHF.

The V and J genes are TRBV7-2 and TRBJ2-3; TRBD2 might be the D (5 bases). The CDR3 consists of 13 residues. Trimming removed 5 bases from V and 8 bases from J, with 14 bases in between. The germline V gene encodes CDR1 SGHTA and CDR2 FQGNSA. The CDR3 DNA is TGTGCCAGCAGCCAAACTAGTCGCGGTACGCAGTATTTT. Protein: CASSQTSRGTQYF.

This clone appeared a single time. This chain joins TRBV18 and TRBJ1-1, with 10 bases matching TRBD1. The CDR3 consists of 14 residues. Germline V gives CDR1 KGHSH, CDR2 LQKENI. J was trimmed by 6 bases and V by 2 bases; bases with no gene match: 3. The CDR3 loop is CASSPGTGEAEAFF. CDR3 nucleotide sequence: TGTGCCAGCTCACCAGGGACAGGGGAGGCTGAAGCTTTCTTT. Drawing the rest from reference TRBV18 and TRBJ1-1, the complete variable domain is NAGVMQNPRHLVRRRGQEARLRCSPMKGHSHVYWYRQLPEEGLKFMVYLQKENIIDESGMPKERFSAEFPKEGPSILRIQQVVRGDSAAYFCASSPGTGEAEAFFGQGTRLTVV.

This clone occurred once. The chain carries TRBV6-5 and TRBJ1-2; a weak D match, TRBD1 (6 bases). Trimming shortened V by 6 bases and J by 7 bases, and 15 bases separated the two germline ends. Germline CDR1 is MNHEY and CDR2 is SVGAGI. The CDR3 totals 13 residues. The DNA for the CDR3 is TGTGCCAGCAGCCTCCAGGGGTATAGTGGCTACACCTTC. Its translation is CASSLQGYSGYTF.